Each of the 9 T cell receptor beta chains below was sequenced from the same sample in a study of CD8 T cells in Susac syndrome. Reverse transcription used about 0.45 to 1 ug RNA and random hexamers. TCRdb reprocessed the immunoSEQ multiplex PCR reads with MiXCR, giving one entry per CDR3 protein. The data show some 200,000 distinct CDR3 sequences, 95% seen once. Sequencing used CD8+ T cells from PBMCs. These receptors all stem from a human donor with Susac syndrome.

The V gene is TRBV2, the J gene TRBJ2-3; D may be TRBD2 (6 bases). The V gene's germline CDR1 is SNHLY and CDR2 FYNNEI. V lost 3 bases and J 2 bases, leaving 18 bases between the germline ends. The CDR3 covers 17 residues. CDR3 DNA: TGTGCCAGCAGTGAGGACCCAAGCGGGCTATACACAGATACGCAGTATTTT. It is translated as CASSEDPSGLYTDTQYF.

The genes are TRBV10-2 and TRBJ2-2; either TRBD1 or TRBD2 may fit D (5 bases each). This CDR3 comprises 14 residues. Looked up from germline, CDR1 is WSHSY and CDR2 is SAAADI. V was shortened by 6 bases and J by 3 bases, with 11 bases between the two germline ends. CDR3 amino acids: CASSSGTHTGELFF. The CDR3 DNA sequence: TGCGCCAGCAGCTCCGGGACCCACACCGGGGAGCTGTTTTTT.

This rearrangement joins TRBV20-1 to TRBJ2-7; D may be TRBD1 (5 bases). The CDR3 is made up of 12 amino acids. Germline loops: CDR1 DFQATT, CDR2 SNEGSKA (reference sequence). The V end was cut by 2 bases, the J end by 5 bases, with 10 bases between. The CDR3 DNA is TGCAGTGCTAGACAGGGCAGCGACGAGCAGTACTTC. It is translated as CSARQGSDEQYF.

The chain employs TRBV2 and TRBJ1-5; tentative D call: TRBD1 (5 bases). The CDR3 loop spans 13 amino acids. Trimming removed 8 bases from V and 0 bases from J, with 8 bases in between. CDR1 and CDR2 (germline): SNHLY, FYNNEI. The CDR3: CASRGTSNQPQHF. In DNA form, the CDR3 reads TGTGCCAGCCGGGGGACTAGCAATCAGCCCCAGCATTTT.

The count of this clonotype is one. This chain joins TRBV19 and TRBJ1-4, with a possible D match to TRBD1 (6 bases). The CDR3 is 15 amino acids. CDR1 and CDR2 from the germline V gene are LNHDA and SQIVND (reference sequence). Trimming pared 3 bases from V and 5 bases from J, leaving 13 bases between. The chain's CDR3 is CASSIRTATNEKLFF. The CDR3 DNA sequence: TGTGCCAGTAGTATCCGGACAGCGACGAATGAAAAACTGTTTTTT.

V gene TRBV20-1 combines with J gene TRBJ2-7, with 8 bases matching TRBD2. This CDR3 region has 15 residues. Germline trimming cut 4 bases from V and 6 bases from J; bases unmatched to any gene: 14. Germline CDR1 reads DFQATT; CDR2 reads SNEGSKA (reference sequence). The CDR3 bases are TGCAGTGCTACTCAACCCCGGGAGGGCCTCCCCGAGCAGTACTTC. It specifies CSATQPREGLPEQYF.

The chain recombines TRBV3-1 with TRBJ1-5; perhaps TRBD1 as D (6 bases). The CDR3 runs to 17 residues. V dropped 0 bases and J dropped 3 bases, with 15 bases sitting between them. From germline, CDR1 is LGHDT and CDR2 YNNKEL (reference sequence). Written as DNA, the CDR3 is TGTGCCAGCAGCCAAGATCTTTGGGGGGCCTCCAATCAGCCCCAGCATTTT. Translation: CASSQDLWGASNQPQHF.

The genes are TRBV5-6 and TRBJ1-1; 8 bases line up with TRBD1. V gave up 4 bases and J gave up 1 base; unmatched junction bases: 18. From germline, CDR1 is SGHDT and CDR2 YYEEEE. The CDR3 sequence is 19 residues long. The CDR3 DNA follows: TGTGCCAGCAGCCTTCTGGACAGGGAAGTCATTAATGAGAACACTGAAGCTTTCTTT. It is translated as CASSLLDREVINENTEAFF.

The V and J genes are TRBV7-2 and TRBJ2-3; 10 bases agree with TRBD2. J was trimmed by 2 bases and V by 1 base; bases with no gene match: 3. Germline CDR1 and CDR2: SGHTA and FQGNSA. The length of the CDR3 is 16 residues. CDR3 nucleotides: TGTGCCAGCAGCTTAGTACTAGCGGGGAACACAGATACGCAGTATTTT. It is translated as CASSLVLAGNTDTQYF.